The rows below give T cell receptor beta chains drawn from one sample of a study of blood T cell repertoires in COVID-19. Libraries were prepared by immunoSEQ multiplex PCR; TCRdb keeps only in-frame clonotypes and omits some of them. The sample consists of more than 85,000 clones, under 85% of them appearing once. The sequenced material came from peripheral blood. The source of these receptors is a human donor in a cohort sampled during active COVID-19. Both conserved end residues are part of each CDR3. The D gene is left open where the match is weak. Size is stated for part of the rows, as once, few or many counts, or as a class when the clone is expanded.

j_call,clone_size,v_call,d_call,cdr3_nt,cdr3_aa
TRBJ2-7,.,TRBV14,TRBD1,TGTGCCAGCAGCCGAAAGATTACAGGGGGCGAGCAGTACTTC,CASSRKITGGEQYF
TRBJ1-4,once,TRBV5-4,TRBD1,TGTGCCAGCAGCCCGCAGCCGGGACAGGGCTCCGGGGAGGAAAAACTGTTTTTT,CASSPQPGQGSGEEKLFF
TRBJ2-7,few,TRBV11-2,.,TGTGCCAGCAGCTTAGACGGGAGTACGAATGAGCAGTACTTC,CASSLDGSTNEQYF
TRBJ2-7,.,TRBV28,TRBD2,TGTGCCAGCAGTTTATGGGGAGGGAATTACGAGCAGTACTTC,CASSLWGGNYEQYF
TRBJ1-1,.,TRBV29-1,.,TGCAGCGCCAGCGGGCTCTCGAACACTGAAGCTTTCTTT,CSASGLSNTEAFF
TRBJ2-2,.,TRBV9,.,TGTGCCAGCAGCCCTTATGGGGGGGCAGCTCCTACCGGGGAGCTGTTTTTT,CASSPYGGAAPTGELFF
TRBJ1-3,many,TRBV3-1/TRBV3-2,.,TGTGCCAGCAGCCTCTTTGGGAGCTCTGGAAACACCATATATTTT,CASSLFGSSGNTIYF
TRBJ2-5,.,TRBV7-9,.,TGTGCCAGCAGCGCACTAGTGGGAGAGACCCAGTACTTC,CASSALVGETQYF
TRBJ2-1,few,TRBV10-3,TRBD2,TGTGCCATCAGTGAAGGTAGCGGGAGTCATGAGCAGTTCTTC,CAISEGSGSHEQFF
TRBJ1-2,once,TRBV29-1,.,TGCAGCGTTGAAGCGGAGACCTATGGCTACACCTTC,CSVEAETYGYTF
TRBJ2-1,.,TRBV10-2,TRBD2,TGCGCCAGCAGTGAGTTCTTCGGCTCGGGACTAGCGGCTTCTAATGAGCAGTTCTTC,CASSEFFGSGLAASNEQFF
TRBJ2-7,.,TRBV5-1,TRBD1,TGCGCCAGCAGCTCCCCCTCCGGGACAGCTATGGGGGTAACCTACGAGCAGTACTTC,CASSSPSGTAMGVTYEQYF
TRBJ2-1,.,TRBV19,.,TGTGCCAGTAGATCAGGGCCCGCATCCTACAATGAGCAGTTCTTC,CASRSGPASYNEQFF
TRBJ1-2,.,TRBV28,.,TGTGCCAGCAGTTCCACTAACTATGGCTACACCTTC,CASSSTNYGYTF
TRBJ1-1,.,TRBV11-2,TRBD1,TGTGCCAGCAGCTTAGGGGGAGGGGGGACAGGGTTACACACTGAAGCTTTCTTT,CASSLGGGGTGLHTEAFF
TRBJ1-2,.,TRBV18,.,TGTGCCAGCTCACCCCCTCGATCGGGAGGGGAACGAGGCTACACCTTC,CASSPPRSGGERGYTF